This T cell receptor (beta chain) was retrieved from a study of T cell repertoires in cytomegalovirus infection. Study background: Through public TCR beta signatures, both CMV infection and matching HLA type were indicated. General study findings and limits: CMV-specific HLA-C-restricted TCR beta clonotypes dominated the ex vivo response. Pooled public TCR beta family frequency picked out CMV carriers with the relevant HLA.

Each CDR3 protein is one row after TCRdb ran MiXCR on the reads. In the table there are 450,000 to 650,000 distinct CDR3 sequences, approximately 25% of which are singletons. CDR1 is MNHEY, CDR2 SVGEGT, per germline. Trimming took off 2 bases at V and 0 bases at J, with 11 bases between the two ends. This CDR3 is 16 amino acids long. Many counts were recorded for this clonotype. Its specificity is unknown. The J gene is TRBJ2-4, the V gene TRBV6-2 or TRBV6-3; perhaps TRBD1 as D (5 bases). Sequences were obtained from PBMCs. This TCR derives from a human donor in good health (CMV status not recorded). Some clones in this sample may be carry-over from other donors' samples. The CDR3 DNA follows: TGTGCCAGCAGTTACAGGGGATTCCTAGCCAAAAACATTCAGTACTTC. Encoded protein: CASSYRGFLAKNIQYF.